Listed below are T cell receptor beta chains from one sample, sequenced in a study of blood T cell repertoires in COVID-19. Assay used: immunoSEQ multiplex PCR; TCRdb lists only in-frame clones, some missing. The sample includes 250,000 to 300,000 clones, 65% to 90% seen only once; the top ten take more than 4.5%. Sequences were obtained from peripheral blood. The receptors originated from a man in his fifties or sixties with active or convalescent COVID-19. The CDR3 runs from the conserved cysteine through the conserved F or W. Fields, in order: D gene, J gene, clone size, V gene, CDR3 protein, CDR3 DNA. D genes are given only for firm matches. A clone size is listed for some rows: how often the clone was seen (once, few, many), or a class if it is expanded.

TRBD2,TRBJ2-3,NA,TRBV28,CASSLLAGVADTQYF,TGTGCCAGCAGTCTACTAGCGGGAGTGGCAGATACGCAGTATTTT
NA,TRBJ1-2,NA,TRBV5-8,CASGRTSYGYTF,TGTGCCAGCGGGAGGACCTCTTATGGCTACACCTTC
TRBD2,TRBJ2-1,once,TRBV24-1,CATSDPSGTTYNEQFF,TGTGCCACCAGTGACCCGAGCGGGACGACCTACAATGAGCAGTTCTTC
TRBD2,TRBJ2-7,NA,TRBV7-2,CASSLTLAVSYEQYF,TGTGCCAGCAGCTTAACGCTAGCGGTCTCCTACGAGCAGTACTTC
TRBD2,TRBJ2-7,NA,TRBV3-1/TRBV3-2,CASSREGVPSYEQYF,TGTGCCAGCAGCCGGGAGGGTGTCCCCTCCTACGAGCAGTACTTC
TRBD1,TRBJ1-5,few,TRBV28,CASSFHRQGFSNQPQHF,TGTGCCAGCAGTTTCCATCGACAGGGTTTTAGCAATCAGCCCCAGCATTTT
NA,TRBJ1-1,NA,TRBV30,CAWQGRVNTEAFF,TGTGCCTGGCAGGGTCGGGTGAACACTGAAGCTTTCTTT
NA,TRBJ1-1,NA,TRBV10-3,CAIRRAGDTEAFF,TGTGCCATCAGAAGAGCAGGGGACACTGAAGCTTTCTTT
TRBD1,TRBJ2-2,NA,TRBV18,CASSPTGTGELFF,TGTGCCAGCTCACCGACAGGGACCGGGGAGCTGTTTTTT
NA,TRBJ1-3,many,TRBV11-1,CASSSRSSGNTIYF,TGTGCCAGCAGCTCCCGGTCGTCTGGAAACACCATATATTTT
TRBD1,TRBJ1-1,NA,TRBV12-3/TRBV12-4,CASRTGGTEAFF,TGTGCCAGCAGGACAGGGGGCACTGAAGCTTTCTTT
NA,TRBJ1-5,NA,TRBV28,CASSSYSRQPQHF,TGTGCCAGCAGTTCCTACTCTCGGCAGCCCCAGCATTTT
NA,TRBJ1-2,NA,TRBV6-2/TRBV6-3,CASSYRGYGYTF,TGTGCCAGCAGTTACAGGGGCTATGGCTACACCTTC
NA,TRBJ1-2,few,TRBV30,CAWSIGPGQGGYTF,TGTGCCTGGAGTATAGGCCCTGGGCAAGGTGGCTACACCTTC
NA,TRBJ2-4,many,TRBV28,CASSIRGAGQNIQYF,TGTGCCAGCAGTATCCGTGGGGCCGGCCAAAACATTCAGTACTTC
TRBD2,TRBJ2-7,NA,TRBV7-9,CASSLEGSSGGYEQYF,TGTGCCAGCAGCTTAGAGGGGTCTAGCGGAGGCTACGAGCAGTACTTC
TRBD1,TRBJ2-3,once,TRBV29-1,CSVEGDRAVDTQYF,TGCAGCGTTGAAGGGGACAGGGCGGTCGATACGCAGTATTTT
NA,TRBJ2-2,NA,TRBV24-1,CATSAVKGDTGELFF,TGTGCCACCAGTGCCGTTAAGGGAGACACCGGGGAGCTGTTTTTT
TRBD2,TRBJ2-1,few,TRBV7-9,CASSPGLAGFEQFF,TGTGCCAGCAGCCCGGGACTAGCGGGCTTTGAGCAGTTCTTC
TRBD1,TRBJ1-1,NA,TRBV5-1,CASSRTGINTEAFF,TGCGCCAGCAGTAGGACAGGGATTAACACTGAAGCTTTCTTT
NA,TRBJ2-7,NA,TRBV5-1,CASSSSGGLIIEQYF,TGCGCCAGCAGCTCGAGTGGGGGACTCATTATCGAGCAGTACTTC
TRBD1,TRBJ2-7,NA,TRBV18,CASSPFSGAGGYEQYF,TGTGCCAGCTCACCTTTCAGTGGGGCAGGGGGATACGAGCAGTACTTC
NA,TRBJ1-6,NA,TRBV2,CASSADRNYNSPLHF,TGTGCCAGCAGTGCCGACAGGAACTATAATTCACCCCTCCACTTT
NA,TRBJ2-1,NA,TRBV24-1,CATSDPRLGFNEQFF,TGTGCCACCAGTGACCCTAGACTAGGCTTCAATGAGCAGTTCTTC
NA,TRBJ1-5,NA,TRBV1,CTSSQAFRGTGGVLGSNQPQHF,TGCACCAGCAGCCAAGCCTTCCGGGGGACAGGGGGCGTGTTGGGTAGCAATCAGCCCCAGCATTTT
NA,TRBJ2-1,many,TRBV7-3,CASSSTLTGNEQFF,TGTGCCAGCAGCTCTACCCTTACGGGCAATGAGCAGTTCTTC
TRBD1,TRBJ2-3,NA,TRBV6-2/TRBV6-3,CASSYSTTRPQGNTQYF,TGTGCCAGCAGTTACTCAACAACTCGACCACAGGGGAATACGCAGTATTTT
TRBD1,TRBJ2-1,NA,TRBV5-1,CASSLSPGQNNRGEQFF,TGCGCCAGCAGCTTGAGTCCGGGACAGAACAACCGAGGAGAGCAGTTCTTC
NA,TRBJ2-5,NA,TRBV5-8,CASSLKNRGETQYF,TGTGCCAGCAGCCTGAAAAACCGAGGGGAGACCCAGTACTTC
NA,TRBJ1-2,NA,TRBV20-1,CSASPRGLAYGYTF,TGCAGTGCTAGTCCACGAGGCCTGGCGTATGGCTACACCTTC
NA,TRBJ2-3,NA,TRBV5-1,CASSSRTVGSDTQYF,TGCGCCAGCAGCTCGCGGACAGTGGGGTCAGATACGCAGTATTTT
NA,TRBJ2-3,NA,TRBV30,CAWSEGYGTTQYF,TGTGCCTGGAGTGAGGGGTATGGTACTACGCAGTATTTT